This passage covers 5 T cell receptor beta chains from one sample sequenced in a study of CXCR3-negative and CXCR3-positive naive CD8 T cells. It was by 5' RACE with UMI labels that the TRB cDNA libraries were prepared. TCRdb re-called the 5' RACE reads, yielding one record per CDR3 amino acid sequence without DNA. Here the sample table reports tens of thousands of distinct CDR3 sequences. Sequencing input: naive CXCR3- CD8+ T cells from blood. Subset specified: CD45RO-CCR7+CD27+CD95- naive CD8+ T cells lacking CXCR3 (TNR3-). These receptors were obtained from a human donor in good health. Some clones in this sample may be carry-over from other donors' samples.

The CDR3 sequence is CASTYPTSGGDEDPDTQYF. The chain joins TRBV21-1 to TRBJ2-3; TCRdb picks TRBD2, but there is no DNA to check that call. TRBV21-1 counts as a pseudogene. This CDR3 region has 19 residues.

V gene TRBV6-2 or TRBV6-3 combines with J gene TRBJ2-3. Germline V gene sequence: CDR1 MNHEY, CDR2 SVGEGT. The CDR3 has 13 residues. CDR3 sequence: CASSYSSSDTQYF.

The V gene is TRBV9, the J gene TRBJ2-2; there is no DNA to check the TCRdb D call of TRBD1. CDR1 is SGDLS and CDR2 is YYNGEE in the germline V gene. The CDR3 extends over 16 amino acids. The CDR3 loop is CASSVREGMKTGELFF.

The CDR3 loop is CASSQGAGETQYF. This sequence joins TRBV7-3 and TRBJ2-5; TCRdb gives TRBD1 as the D gene, but with no DNA this cannot be confirmed. CDR1 SGHTA and CDR2 FQGTGA come from the germline V gene. The CDR3 covers 13 residues.

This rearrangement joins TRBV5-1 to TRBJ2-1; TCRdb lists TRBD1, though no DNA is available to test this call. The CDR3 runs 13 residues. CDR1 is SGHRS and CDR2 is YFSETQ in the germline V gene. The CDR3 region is CASSEDRVQVQFF.